Shown below are 28 T cell receptor beta chains from a single sample sequenced in a study of blood T cell repertoires in COVID-19. The assay was immunoSEQ multiplex PCR, and TCRdb's table has in-frame clones only and misses some. Of approximately 230,000 clones in the sample, 80% to 90% were seen once. The sequenced sample was peripheral blood. Every receptor here comes from a man aged 25-45 years who had recovered from COVID-19.

This clone was counted a single time. The genes are TRBV19 and TRBJ2-6; TRBD1 matches at 10 bases. V dropped 10 bases and J dropped 0; count of bases not matched to a gene: 3. The germline CDR1 and CDR2 sequences are LNHDA and SQIVND (reference sequence). The CDR3 spans 15 residues. The CDR3 spells CATGQGSSGANVLTF. The CDR3 bases are TGTGCCACGGGACAGGGGAGCTCTGGGGCCAACGTCCTGACTTTC. Variable domain in full (rest from reference TRBV19 and TRBJ2-6): DGGITQSPKYLFRKEGQNVTLSCEQNLNHDAMYWYRQDPGQGLRLIYYSQIVNDFQKGDIAEGYSVSREKKESFPLTVTSAQKNPTAFYLCATGQGSSGANVLTFGAGSRLTVL.

The J gene is TRBJ2-7, the V gene TRBV4-1, with D hard to call. The germline V and J ends were trimmed by 1 base and 0 bases, with 10 bases remaining between them. The CDR3 is 15 amino acids. The germline CDR1 and CDR2 sequences are MGHRA and YSYEKL. The CDR3 coding sequence is TGCGCCAGCAGCCAAGTCCAGCTAGGCTCCTACGAGCAGTACTTC. Translated, it gives CASSQVQLGSYEQYF.

The genes are TRBV30 and TRBJ1-1; the match to TRBD1 covers 7 bases. The V and J ends lost 2 bases and 3 bases, in that order; junction bases with no gene match: 6. Germline V CDR1 and CDR2: GTSNPN, SVGIG (reference sequence). The CDR3 is made up of 14 amino acids. The CDR3, as DNA: TGTGCCTGGAGTCAGACAGGGTGGGACACTGAAGCTTTCTTT. It is translated as CAWSQTGWDTEAFF.

This rearrangement joins TRBV25-1 to TRBJ2-5; 10 nucleotides align to TRBD1. Germline assignment: CDR1 MGHDK and CDR2 SYGVNS. The CDR3 has 16 residues. J gave up 3 bases and V 2 bases, and 6 bases lay outside the gene matches. CDR3 residues: CASSEIGTGAEETQYF. CDR3 coding DNA: TGTGCCAGCAGTGAAATCGGGACAGGGGCCGAAGAGACCCAGTACTTC.

The chain recombines TRBV4-1 with TRBJ1-2; possibly TRBD1 for D (5 bases). The CDR3 covers 15 residues. The V end was cut by 4 bases, the J end by 8 bases, with 20 bases between. Germline CDR1 reads MGHRA; CDR2 reads YSYEKL. CDR3 region: CASSPSPRDSRGYTF. For the CDR3, the DNA is TGCGCCAGCAGCCCTAGTCCCAGGGACTCGAGGGGCTACACCTTC.

The chain carries TRBV6-6 and TRBJ2-7; TRBD2 might be the D (5 bases). Germline V CDR1 and CDR2: MNHNY, SVGAGI (reference sequence). This CDR3 has 14 residues. V was pared by 0 bases and J by 9 bases, with 15 bases between. CDR3 in DNA: TGTGCCAGCAGTTACTCGAGATCCGGCGGAGGGCAGTACTTC. As protein: CASSYSRSGGGQYF.

The V and J genes are TRBV7-2 and TRBJ1-4; D perhaps matches TRBD1 (6 bases). V gave up 5 bases and J gave up 10 bases, with 26 bases separating them. The CDR3 loop spans 17 amino acids. Per germline, CDR1 SGHTA and CDR2 FQGNSA. This CDR3 reads CASSDMNRVMTGGKLFF. The CDR3 DNA reads as TGTGCCAGCAGCGACATGAACAGGGTTATGACTGGAGGAAAACTGTTTTTT.

V gene TRBV10-1 combines with J gene TRBJ2-1; TRBD1 might be the D (5 bases). The CDR3 spans 13 residues. Trimming removed 7 bases from V and 12 bases from J, with 19 bases in between. The germline gives CDR1 WNHNN, CDR2 SYGVQD (reference sequence). The CDR3 bases are TGCGCCAGCAAAGACGGTAGCAGAAGGGGGCAGTTCTTC. Translating it yields CASKDGSRRGQFF.

This chain joins TRBV13 and TRBJ2-1, with D maybe TRBD2 (6 bases). The V gene lost 7 bases and the J gene lost 7 bases, with 14 bases spanning the gap. The CDR3 has 13 amino acids. Germline V gene sequence: CDR1 PRHDT, CDR2 FYEKMQ (reference sequence). In DNA, the CDR3 is TGTGCCAGCAACCCGACTGGGGGGAATGAGCAGTTCTTC. This translates into CASNPTGGNEQFF.

This clone appeared a few times. The J gene is TRBJ1-6, the V gene TRBV5-1; 7 nucleotides line up with TRBD1. CDR1 and CDR2 (germline): SGHRS, YFSETQ. The CDR3 loop spans 16 amino acids. V gave up 4 bases and J gave up 3 bases; unmatched junction bases: 7. CDR3: CASSPGDSRYNSPLHF. The CDR3 DNA reads as TGCGCCAGCAGCCCGGGGGACAGCCGCTATAATTCACCCCTCCACTTT.

The V and J genes are TRBV11-2 and TRBJ1-6; TRBD1 matches 8 bases. CDR1 SGHAT and CDR2 FQNNGV come from the germline V gene. The CDR3 extends over 15 amino acids. The ends lost 2 bases at V and 10 bases at J; junction bases unmatched: 7. CDR3 coding DNA: TGTGCCAGCAGCTTACCTCGGACAGGGAGGTCACCCCTCCACTTT. Protein: CASSLPRTGRSPLHF.

This clone was picked up one time. The chain is built from TRBV9 and TRBJ2-5; the match to TRBD2 covers 13 bases. The CDR3 has 14 residues. The ends lost 7 bases at V and 3 bases at J; junction bases unmatched: 3. Germline V gene data show CDR1 as SGDLS and CDR2 as YYNGEE. CDR3 sequence: CASGGTSGEETQYF. Here the CDR3 DNA reads TGTGCCAGCGGGGGGACTAGCGGGGAAGAGACCCAGTACTTC.

In the case of this clone: The same CDR3 arises from other DNA sequences in this sample as well. CDR3: CASSQAGSGEQYF. Here the CDR3 DNA reads TGTGCCAGCAGCCAAGCCGGTTCGGGAGAGCAGTACTTC. The V and J genes are TRBV3-1 (or the pseudogene TRBV3-2) and TRBJ2-7; possible D gene TRBD2, 5 bases. CDR1 is LGHDT and CDR2 is YNNKEL in the germline V gene (reference sequence). The CDR3 contains 13 residues. V was cut by 1 base and J by 7 bases, with 11 bases left in between.

The chain links TRBV30 to TRBJ1-4; 8 bases match TRBD1. Germline V gene sequence: CDR1 GTSNPN, CDR2 SVGIG (reference sequence). The CDR3 spans 13 residues. The junction had 6 bases not matched to a gene; V was cut back by 4 bases and J by 8 bases. CDR3 residues: CAWTRTGNEKLFF. The DNA of the CDR3 is TGTGCCTGGACTAGGACAGGGAACGAAAAACTGTTTTTT.

This clone was observed once. The V and J genes are TRBV2 and TRBJ1-5, with 9 bases identical to TRBD1. The CDR3 extends over 18 amino acids. The junction had 15 bases not matched to a gene; V was cut back by 4 bases and J by 5 bases. CDR1 is SNHLY, CDR2 FYNNEI, per germline. This CDR3 reads CASSGGTGKIETDQPQHF. CDR3 in DNA: TGTGCCAGCAGTGGGGGGACAGGGAAGATTGAGACCGATCAGCCCCAGCATTTT.

The chain employs TRBV3-1 (or the pseudogene TRBV3-2) and TRBJ1-4; possibly TRBD1 for D (6 bases). Germline CDR1 and CDR2: LGHDT and YNNKEL (reference sequence). The ends were cut back, 1 base at V and 4 bases at J, with 10 bases in the middle. CDR3 length: 15 amino acids. CDR3 in DNA: TGTGCCAGCAGCCAAGTAGACAGGATTAATGAAAAACTGTTTTTT. It encodes CASSQVDRINEKLFF.

The chain combines TRBV18 with TRBJ1-1; D is ambiguous. The CDR3 spans 14 residues. V was clipped by 3 bases and J by 4 bases, with 12 bases between them. Germline V gives CDR1 KGHSH, CDR2 LQKENI. CDR3 protein: CASSPLREGTEAFF. For the CDR3, the DNA is TGTGCCAGCTCACCTCTGAGGGAGGGCACTGAAGCTTTCTTT. Combining the CDR3 with reference TRBV18 and TRBJ1-1 gives the whole variable domain NAGVMQNPRHLVRRRGQEARLRCSPMKGHSHVYWYRQLPEEGLKFMVYLQKENIIDESGMPKERFSAEFPKEGPSILRIQQVVRGDSAAYFCASSPLREGTEAFFGQGTRLTVV.

This clone occurred once. The rearrangement uses TRBV5-6 and TRBJ2-5; 8 bases align to TRBD1. The CDR3 consists of 14 residues. The junction had 5 bases not matched to a gene; V was cut back by 3 bases and J by 4 bases. Germline lookup yields CDR1 SGHDT and CDR2 YYEEEE. For the CDR3, the DNA is TGTGCCAGCAGCTCCCAGGGGGCTTTAGAGACCCAGTACTTC. This gives the protein CASSSQGALETQYF.

This CDR3 reads CASSLNKGALRRAFF. The CDR3 coding sequence is TGTGCCAGCAGTCTTAATAAGGGGGCGCTTCGTCGGGCTTTCTTT. The chain employs TRBV28 and TRBJ1-1; 7 positions agree with TRBD1. CDR1 MDHEN and CDR2 SYDVKM come from the germline V gene. After removal of 5 bases from V and 11 bases from J, the junction contained 17 bases not matched to a gene. The CDR3 contains 15 residues.

This chain uses TRBV3-1 (or the pseudogene TRBV3-2) with TRBJ1-2, with 7 nucleotides matching TRBD1. This CDR3 has 16 amino acids. Germline loops: CDR1 LGHDT, CDR2 YNNKEL (reference sequence). V lost 4 bases, J lost 5 bases, and 13 bases stayed unmatched. The CDR3 nucleotides are TGTGCCAGCAGCCGGGGACAGCCAGCGGGGGCTTATGGCTACACCTTC. Translating gives CASSRGQPAGAYGYTF.

The V call is TRBV11-2, the J call TRBJ2-5, with 11 bases fitting TRBD2. The CDR3 covers 17 residues. Trimming removed 4 bases from V and 4 bases from J; junction bases left unmatched: 11. Looked up from germline, CDR1 is SGHAT and CDR2 is FQNNGV. CDR3 DNA: TGTGCCAGCAGCTCAACCATCCTAGCGGGGGGTGCAGAGACCCAGTACTTC. This sequence encodes CASSSTILAGGAETQYF.

This rearrangement joins TRBV27 to TRBJ2-7, with D perhaps TRBD1 (5 bases). The CDR3 runs to 15 residues. The germline CDR1 and CDR2 sequences are MNHEY and SMNVEV (reference sequence). Trimming pared 3 bases from V and 4 bases from J, leaving 16 bases between. The CDR3 DNA follows: TGTGCCAGCAGTTTTCTAGGGGAAATCGGTTACGAGCAGTACTTC. Translating it yields CASSFLGEIGYEQYF.

The chain employs TRBV7-8 and TRBJ2-2; 7 bases are a match to TRBD1. The CDR3 runs to 15 residues. The V gene's germline CDR1 is SGHVS and CDR2 FQNEAQ. Unmatched junction bases numbered 7, after V lost 5 bases and J lost 4 bases. CDR3 sequence reads: CASSPRTGATGELFF. The CDR3 nucleotides are TGTGCCAGCAGCCCTAGGACAGGTGCCACCGGGGAGCTGTTTTTT.

The V call is TRBV3-1 (or the pseudogene TRBV3-2), the J call TRBJ2-1; TRBD2 agrees at 8 bases. CDR1 is LGHDT, CDR2 YNNKEL, per germline (reference sequence). The CDR3 is 15 amino acids. Unmatched junction bases numbered 4, after V lost 2 bases and J lost 4 bases. The CDR3 protein is CASSQRSGGYNEQFF. DNA for the CDR3: TGTGCCAGCAGCCAAAGGAGCGGGGGTTACAATGAGCAGTTCTTC.

V usage is TRBV11-2 and J usage is TRBJ1-2; D uncertain. V was clipped by 3 bases and J by 4 bases, with 12 bases between them. This CDR3 spans 14 amino acids. In germline, CDR1 is SGHAT, CDR2 FQNNGV. CDR3 DNA: TGTGCCAGCAGCTTCCTGGACTCTCCCTATGGCTACACCTTC. Translation gives CASSFLDSPYGYTF.

This rearrangement joins TRBV27 to TRBJ2-3, with D perhaps TRBD1 (5 bases). V was shortened by 4 bases and J by 3 bases, with 8 bases between the two germline ends. This CDR3 is 13 amino acids long. Germline CDR1 is MNHEY and CDR2 is SMNVEV (reference sequence). The CDR3 reads CASSWAGTDTQYF. In DNA, the CDR3 is TGTGCCAGCAGTTGGGCAGGGACAGATACGCAGTATTTT.

This rearrangement joins TRBV12-5 to TRBJ1-4; 9 bases are a match to TRBD1. The ends lost 3 bases at V and 14 bases at J; junction bases unmatched: 1. This CDR3 is built from 11 residues. Germline V gene lookup returns CDR1 LGHNT and CDR2 FRNRAP. This CDR3 reads CASGFGQGLFF. For the CDR3, the DNA is TGTGCTAGTGGTTTCGGACAGGGGCTGTTTTTT.

This clone showed up just once. The chain combines TRBV19 with TRBJ2-7; the match to TRBD1 covers 10 bases. With V trimmed by 5 bases and J by 5 bases, 9 bases remained unmatched. Germline assignment: CDR1 LNHDA and CDR2 SQIVND (reference sequence). The CDR3 extends over 15 amino acids. CDR3 DNA: TGTGCCAGTAGTCCATCCGACAGGGGGCTCGACGAGCAGTACTTC. Translated, it gives CASSPSDRGLDEQYF.